This entry is about one T cell receptor beta chain. Its antigen is as yet unknown. V was pared by 3 bases and J by 5 bases, with 13 bases between. The CDR3 is made up of 15 amino acids. CDR1 and CDR2 from the germline V gene are SGHVS and FQNEAQ. The survey-level immunoSEQ assay was used. Sequenced by immunoSEQ multiplex PCR; TCRdb stores in-frame clones only, minus some. In the table there are about 95,000 clones, around 72% of which are singletons. The record originates from a study of fetal regulatory T cell absence and autoimmunity. Study-level results: Pancreas and cord blood did not differ much in TRB family usage. Antigen-driven pancreatic autoimmunity before birth in IPEX was inferred from oligoclonal enrichment. Some top pancreas TCR clones were over 80-fold enriched versus cord blood.

The clonotype was recovered from a male donor with IPEX syndrome. The genes are TRBV7-8 and TRBJ2-2; a possible D gene is TRBD1 (7 bases). The sequenced sample was pancreas tissue. In DNA, the CDR3 is TGTGCCAGCAGCTTCATACAGGGGAGGACCGGGGAGCTGTTTTTT. This sequence encodes CASSFIQGRTGELFF.